This TCR beta chain was recovered during a study of cytomegalovirus exposure and HLA in healthy donors. On the study more broadly: The Caucasian-associated ancestry cluster contained about 80% of the approximately 400 genotyped donors. Study-wide findings and caveats: The later analysis indicated that the majority of CMV-associated TCR beta chains appeared HLA-restricted.

The CDR3 consists of 14 residues. With 3 bases clipped from V and 6 bases from J, the junction kept 6 bases outside the gene matches. CDR1 is SGHRS and CDR2 is YFSETQ in the germline V gene. These donors, healthy bone marrow donors, were studied. The PCR had 60 Vbeta and 13 Jbeta primers. Libraries were prepared by immunoSEQ multiplex PCR; TCRdb keeps only in-frame clonotypes and omits some of them. The sample records about 130,000 clones, more than 60% being singletons. In this sample, this clone turned up once. The antigen is unknown. The chain is built from TRBV5-1 and TRBJ2-1, with 7 bases lining up with TRBD1. The sequence was collected from a woman aged 40-49 years in good health and CMV-seropositive. Material for sequencing was PBMCs. CDR3 in DNA: TGCGCCAGCAGCTCCACGACAGGGATCAATGAGCAGTTCTTC. Protein product: CASSSTTGINEQFF.